This T cell receptor beta chain was sequenced in a study of radiation and T cells in renal cell carcinoma. Study-wide results and limits: Top tumor clonotypes rose in blood 2 weeks post-radiation, then contracted.

The time point is: baseline pretreatment blood. Indicated treatment: 15 Gy SBRT to primary tumor, nephrectomy 4 weeks later. The CDR3 runs 15 residues. Trimming shortened V by 0 bases and J by 4 bases, and 12 bases separated the two germline ends. Looked up from germline, CDR1 is LGHNA and CDR2 is YNFKEQ. Regarding this clone: What it binds is not known.

Clones were sequenced by immunoSEQ multiplex PCR, and TCRdb holds only the in-frame ones, with some missing. The table shows about 49,000 clones, with roughly 80% occurring only once. The chain is built from TRBV4-2 and TRBJ2-5, with D possibly TRBD1 on 6 matching bases. This receptor was obtained from a woman aged 70-85 years with renal cell carcinoma. The sequencing used blood, collected from a patient whose treatment included radiotherapy and nephrectomy. In DNA form, the CDR3 reads TGTGCCAGCAGCCAAGAATTATTCAGGGGAGAGACCCAGTACTTC. It yields the protein CASSQELFRGETQYF.